The clone carrying this TCR beta chain was picked up a small number of times. The data derive from a study of T-cell reconstitution after alpha-beta-depleted transplantation in children. The CDR3 consists of 16 residues. Unmatched junction bases numbered 5, after V lost 2 bases and J lost 4 bases. The germline CDR1 and CDR2 sequences are LGHDT and YNNKEL (reference sequence). A library of TCRbeta sequences, prepared with unique molecular identifiers, was generated. TCRdb processed the PCR reads anew with MiXCR; each CDR3 protein has one entry. In the table there are some 200,000 distinct CDR3 sequences, roughly 10% of which are singletons.

This receptor was taken from a human donor who donated a stem cell graft to a child with acute lymphoblastic leukemia. V is TRBV3-1 and J is TRBJ2-2, with 9 positions matching TRBD1. Source: PBMCs from the stem cell graft donor, taken from the stem cell graft. The CDR3 reads CASSQRQGVSTGELFF. The CDR3 DNA reads as TGTGCCAGCAGCCAACGACAGGGGGTTAGCACCGGGGAGCTGTTTTTT. The full variable domain, its missing parts supplied by reference TRBV3-1 and TRBJ2-2, is DTAVSQTPKYLVTQMGNDKSIKCEQNLGHDTMYWYKQDSKKFLKIMFSYNNKELIINETVPNRFSPKSPDKAHLNLHINSLELGDSAVYFCASSQRQGVSTGELFFGEGSRLTVL.